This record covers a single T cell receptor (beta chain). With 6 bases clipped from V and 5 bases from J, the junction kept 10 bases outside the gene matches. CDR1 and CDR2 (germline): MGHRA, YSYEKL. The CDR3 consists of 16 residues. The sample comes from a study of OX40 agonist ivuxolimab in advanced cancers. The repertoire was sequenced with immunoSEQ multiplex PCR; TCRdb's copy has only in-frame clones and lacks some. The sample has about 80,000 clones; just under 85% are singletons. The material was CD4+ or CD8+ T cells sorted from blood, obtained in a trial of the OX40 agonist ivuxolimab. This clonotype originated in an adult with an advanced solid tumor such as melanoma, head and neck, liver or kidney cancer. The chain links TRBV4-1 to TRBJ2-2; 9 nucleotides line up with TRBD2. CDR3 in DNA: TGCGCCAGCAGGACAAGCCCTAGCGGGGTGACCGGGGAGCTGTTTTTT. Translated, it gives CASRTSPSGVTGELFF.